The rows below give T cell receptor beta chains drawn from one sample of a study of blood T cell repertoires in COVID-19. Clones were read by immunoSEQ multiplex PCR, and TCRdb kept only the in-frame ones, dropping some. The sample records over 200,000 clones, around four fifths being singletons. Sequencing used peripheral blood. These receptors all come from a woman in her 70s with active or convalescent COVID-19. The CDR3 runs from the conserved cysteine through the conserved F or W. A D gene is named only where the DNA matches it firmly. Size is stated for part of the rows, as once, few or many counts, or as a class when the clone is expanded.

d_call clone_size j_call v_call cdr3_aa cdr3_nt
TRBD2 . TRBJ2-3 TRBV7-2 CASSFPLTSGSTDTQYF TGTGCCAGCAGCTTTCCCCTGACTAGCGGGAGTACAGATACGCAGTATTTT
. . TRBJ1-1 TRBV5-1 CASSLKFETEAFF TGCGCCAGCAGCTTGAAGTTCGAGACTGAAGCTTTCTTT
. few TRBJ1-1 TRBV28 CASSLQFITEAFF TGTGCCAGCAGTTTACAGTTTATCACTGAAGCTTTCTTT
. . TRBJ1-6 TRBV2 CASSLQGGSNSPLHF TGTGCCAGCAGCCTCCAAGGAGGTTCGAATTCACCCCTCCACTTT
TRBD1 . TRBJ2-5 TRBV10-3 CAISESTGGETQYF TGTGCCATCAGTGAGTCGACAGGGGGAGAGACCCAGTACTTC
. . TRBJ2-7 TRBV6-5 CASSYRRGGHYEQYF TGTGCCAGCAGCTACCGCAGGGGAGGGCACTACGAGCAGTACTTC
. once TRBJ1-4 TRBV14 CASSQVSGIGNEKLFF TGTGCCAGCAGCCAAGTATCGGGTATCGGAAATGAAAAACTGTTTTTT
. few TRBJ1-1 TRBV12-3/TRBV12-4 CASSTTPNTEAFF TGTGCCAGCAGTACTACACCGAACACTGAAGCTTTCTTT
TRBD1 . TRBJ1-1 TRBV12-3/TRBV12-4 CASRWDRVTEAFF TGTGCCAGCAGATGGGACAGGGTCACTGAAGCTTTCTTT
TRBD1 . TRBJ2-1 TRBV6-6 CASTQGPFNEQFF TGTGCCAGCACACAGGGGCCCTTCAATGAGCAGTTCTTC
. . TRBJ1-4 TRBV3-1/TRBV3-2 CASSQTVATNEKLFF TGTGCCAGCAGCCAAACAGTTGCAACTAATGAAAAACTGTTTTTT
TRBD1 . TRBJ2-7 TRBV7-2 CASSPGQAREQYF TGTGCCAGCAGCCCAGGACAGGCTCGAGAGCAGTACTTC
. . TRBJ1-2 TRBV19 CASTGGNLYGYTF TGTGCCAGTACGGGTGGTAACCTCTATGGCTACACCTTC
. once TRBJ1-1 TRBV10-1 CASSLGTQGNTEAFF TGCGCCAGCAGCCTAGGGACTCAGGGGAACACTGAAGCTTTCTTT
. once TRBJ2-7 TRBV5-6 CASRRLRGYEQYF TGTGCCAGCAGGAGACTCAGGGGCTACGAGCAGTACTTC
. . TRBJ2-7 TRBV4-1 CASSQSPGGSSYEQYF TGCGCCAGCAGCCAAAGTCCCGGGGGAAGCTCCTACGAGCAGTACTTC
. once TRBJ1-6 TRBV27 CASSLDGDYNSPLHF TGTGCCAGCAGTCTCGATGGAGACTATAATTCACCCCTCCACTTT
. many TRBJ2-3 TRBV6-5 CAAGAGRTDTQYF TGTGCCGCCGGGGCGGGGCGCACAGATACGCAGTATTTT
TRBD1 . TRBJ2-7 TRBV18 CASSLGTASSYEQYF TGTGCCAGCTCACTGGGGACAGCGTCCTCCTACGAGCAGTACTTC
. . TRBJ2-7 TRBV27 CASWRTGAYEQYF TGTGCCAGCTGGAGGACGGGGGCCTACGAGCAGTACTTC
TRBD2 . TRBJ2-1 TRBV2 CAGGEYNEQFF TGTGCCGGGGGGGAGTACAATGAGCAGTTCTTC
TRBD2 . TRBJ2-7 TRBV5-1 CASSLSGGSYEQYF TGCGCCAGCAGCTTAAGCGGGGGCTCCTACGAGCAGTACTTC
TRBD1 . TRBJ1-1 TRBV5-1 CASKNQGGTEAFF TGCGCCAGCAAAAACCAGGGGGGCACTGAAGCTTTCTTT
. . TRBJ2-5 TRBV28 CASSSLRGRETQYF TGTGCCAGCAGTTCCCTCAGGGGACGGGAGACCCAGTACTTC
. . TRBJ1-2 TRBV20-1 CSAREGYGYTF TGCAGTGCTCGCGAGGGCTATGGCTACACCTTC
. . TRBJ2-3 TRBV29-1 CSYGGPRDTQYF TGCAGCTATGGGGGCCCAAGGGATACGCAGTATTTT
. . TRBJ1-1 TRBV18 CASSPGGGFDTEAFF TGTGCCAGCTCACCGGGAGGGGGGTTTGACACTGAAGCTTTCTTT
. . TRBJ1-2 TRBV6-2/TRBV6-3 CASSYSRKKTFYGYTF TGTGCCAGCAGTTACTCGAGAAAAAAGACATTCTATGGCTACACCTTC
TRBD2 . TRBJ2-3 TRBV5-1 CASSLGTSADTDTQYF TGCGCCAGCAGCTTAGGGACTAGCGCCGACACAGATACGCAGTATTTT
. . TRBJ2-1 TRBV7-3 CASSLIDTPEQFF TGTGCCAGCAGCTTGATCGACACCCCTGAGCAGTTCTTC
. . TRBJ1-2 TRBV29-1 CSVDRVGDYGYTF TGCAGCGTTGACAGGGTGGGCGACTATGGCTACACCTTC
TRBD1 . TRBJ2-2 TRBV5-1 CASSLGTGNTGELFF TGCGCCAGCAGCTTGGGGACAGGGAACACCGGGGAGCTGTTTTTT
. . TRBJ1-2 TRBV30 CAWSARHSTLLYGYTF TGTGCCTGGAGCGCCCGGCACAGCACTCTTCTCTATGGCTACACCTTC
TRBD2 . TRBJ2-5 TRBV5-1 CASSPGTSGRAAGETQYF TGCGCCAGCAGCCCTGGGACTAGCGGGAGGGCCGCAGGAGAGACCCAGTACTTC
. . TRBJ2-7 TRBV6-6 CASSPPGTSSSYEQYF TGTGCCAGCAGTCCCCCCGGGACTTCCAGCTCCTACGAGCAGTACTTC
TRBD1 . TRBJ2-2 TRBV7-9 CASSLGQGVPGELFF TGTGCCAGCAGCTTAGGACAGGGTGTACCCGGGGAGCTGTTTTTT
. . TRBJ1-2 TRBV18 CASSPPVDQGNYGYTF TGTGCCAGCTCACCACCGGTAGACCAGGGGAACTATGGCTACACCTTC
. . TRBJ2-6 TRBV28 CATGGQNLGSSGANVLTF TGTGCCACCGGGGGGCAAAATTTGGGGTCCTCTGGGGCCAACGTCCTGACTTTC
TRBD2 . TRBJ2-7 TRBV28 CASCRGGGLYEQYF TGTGCCAGCTGTCGCGGCGGGGGTCTCTACGAGCAGTACTTC
. few TRBJ1-6 TRBV11-2 CASSLDWSGSSPLHF TGTGCCAGCAGCTTAGATTGGTCCGGGAGTTCACCCCTCCACTTT
TRBD1 . TRBJ2-7 TRBV5-1 CASSSGTGGDEQYF TGCGCCAGCAGCTCCGGGACAGGAGGGGACGAGCAGTACTTC
. few TRBJ1-3 TRBV4-3 CASSQDPGMSGNTIYF TGCGCCAGCAGCCAAGATCCTGGCATGTCTGGAAACACCATATATTTT
TRBD2 few TRBJ2-3 TRBV15 CATSRDTLAGGSTDTQYF TGTGCCACCAGCAGAGATACACTAGCGGGAGGAAGCACAGATACGCAGTATTTT
. . TRBJ1-3 TRBV6-1 CASSEQPGSNTIYF TGTGCCAGCAGTGAACAGCCAGGATCAAACACCATATATTTT
. . TRBJ2-7 TRBV5-6 CASSLRQGINEQYF TGTGCCAGCAGCTTGAGGCAGGGTATTAACGAGCAGTACTTC
. . TRBJ1-4 TRBV5-6 CASSLIGQNEKLFF TGTGCCAGCAGCCTTATCGGACAGAATGAAAAACTGTTTTTT